This section outlines one TCR beta chain sequence together with its context. The sample belongs to a study of shared clonotypes between healthy human individuals. Assay: immunoSEQ multiplex PCR; the TCRdb copy retains only in-frame clones and omits some. This table has millions of clones, approximately 93% appearing once. The donors, healthy adults who were HIV-negative, had experienced no recent acute infections or vaccinations. The receptor comes from a man younger than 35 in good health. Some clones in this sample may be carry-over from other donors' samples. What was sequenced was naive CD4+ T cells from PBMCs. Sample subset: CD45RA+ positively selected.

The CDR3 bases are TGCAGCGCCCAATCCCCGGGACAGCGTGTACATGGCTACACCTTC. As protein: CSAQSPGQRVHGYTF. The chain links TRBV29-1 to TRBJ1-2; 7 bases line up with TRBD1. CDR3 length: 15 amino acids. V was clipped by 7 bases and J by 6 bases; unmatched bases: 17. Per germline, CDR1 SQVTM and CDR2 ANQGSEA.